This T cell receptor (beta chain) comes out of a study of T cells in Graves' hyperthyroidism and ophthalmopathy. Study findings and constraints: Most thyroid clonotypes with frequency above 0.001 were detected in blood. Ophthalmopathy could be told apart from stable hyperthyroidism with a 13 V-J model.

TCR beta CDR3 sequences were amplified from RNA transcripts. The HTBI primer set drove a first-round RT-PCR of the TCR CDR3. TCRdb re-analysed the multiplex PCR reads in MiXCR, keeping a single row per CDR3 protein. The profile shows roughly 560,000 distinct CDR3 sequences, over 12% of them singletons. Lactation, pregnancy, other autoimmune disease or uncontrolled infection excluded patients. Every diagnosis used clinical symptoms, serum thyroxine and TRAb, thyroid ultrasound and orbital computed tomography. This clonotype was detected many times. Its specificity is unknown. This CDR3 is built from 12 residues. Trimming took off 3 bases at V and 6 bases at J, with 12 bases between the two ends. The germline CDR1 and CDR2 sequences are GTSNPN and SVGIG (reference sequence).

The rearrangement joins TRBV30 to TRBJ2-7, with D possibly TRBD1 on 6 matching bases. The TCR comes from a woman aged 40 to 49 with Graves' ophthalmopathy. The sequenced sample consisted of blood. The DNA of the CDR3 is TGTGCCTGGAGCCGAGCAGGGGTCGAGCAGTACTTC. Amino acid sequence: CAWSRAGVEQYF.